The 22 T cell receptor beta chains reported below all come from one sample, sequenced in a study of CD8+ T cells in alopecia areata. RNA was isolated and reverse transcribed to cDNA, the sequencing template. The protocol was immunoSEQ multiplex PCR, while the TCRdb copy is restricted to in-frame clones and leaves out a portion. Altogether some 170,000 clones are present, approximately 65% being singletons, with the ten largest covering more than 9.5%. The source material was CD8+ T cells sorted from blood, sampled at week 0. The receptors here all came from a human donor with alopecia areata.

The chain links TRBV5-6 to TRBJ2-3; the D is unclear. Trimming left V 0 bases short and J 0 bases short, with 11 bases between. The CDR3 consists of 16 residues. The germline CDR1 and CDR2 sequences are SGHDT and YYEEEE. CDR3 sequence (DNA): TGTGCCAGCAGCTTGGGTCTGGGATTCAGCACAGATACGCAGTATTTT. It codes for CASSLGLGFSTDTQYF.

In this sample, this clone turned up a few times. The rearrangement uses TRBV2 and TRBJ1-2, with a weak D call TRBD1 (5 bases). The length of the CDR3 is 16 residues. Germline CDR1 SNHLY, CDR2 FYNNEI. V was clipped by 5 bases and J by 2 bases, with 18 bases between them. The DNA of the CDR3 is TGTGCCAGCAGTCGAAGTTCCGGGACGAAAAACTATGGCTACACCTTC. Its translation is CASSRSSGTKNYGYTF. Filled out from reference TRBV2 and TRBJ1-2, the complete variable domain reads EPEVTQTPSHQVTQMGQEVILRCVPISNHLYFYWYRQILGQKVEFLVSFYNNEISEKSEIFDDQFSVERPDGSNFTLKIRSTKLEDSAMYFCASSRSSGTKNYGYTFGSGTRLTVV.

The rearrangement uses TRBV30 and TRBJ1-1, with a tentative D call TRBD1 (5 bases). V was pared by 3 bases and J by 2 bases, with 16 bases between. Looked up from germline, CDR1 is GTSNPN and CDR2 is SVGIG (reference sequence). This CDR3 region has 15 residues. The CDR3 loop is CAWSDRAGGNTEAFF. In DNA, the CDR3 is TGTGCCTGGAGCGACCGGGCCGGGGGAAACACTGAAGCTTTCTTT.

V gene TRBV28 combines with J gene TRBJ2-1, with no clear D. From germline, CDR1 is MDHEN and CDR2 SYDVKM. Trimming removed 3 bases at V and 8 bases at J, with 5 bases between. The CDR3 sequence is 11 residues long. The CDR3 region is CASSLSDEQFF. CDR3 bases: TGTGCCAGCAGTTTGTCAGATGAGCAGTTCTTC.

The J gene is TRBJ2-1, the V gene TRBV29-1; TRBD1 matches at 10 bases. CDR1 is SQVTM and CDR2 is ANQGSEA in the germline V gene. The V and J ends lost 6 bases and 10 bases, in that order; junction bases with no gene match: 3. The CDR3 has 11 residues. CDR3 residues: CSVATGGEQFF. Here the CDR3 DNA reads TGCAGCGTAGCGACAGGGGGCGAGCAGTTCTTC.

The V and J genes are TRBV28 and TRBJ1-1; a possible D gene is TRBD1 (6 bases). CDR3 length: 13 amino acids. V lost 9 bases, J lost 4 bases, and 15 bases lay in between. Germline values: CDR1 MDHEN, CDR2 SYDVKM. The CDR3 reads CASISGASTEAFF. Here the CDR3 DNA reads TGTGCCAGTATATCGGGGGCGAGCACTGAAGCTTTCTTT.

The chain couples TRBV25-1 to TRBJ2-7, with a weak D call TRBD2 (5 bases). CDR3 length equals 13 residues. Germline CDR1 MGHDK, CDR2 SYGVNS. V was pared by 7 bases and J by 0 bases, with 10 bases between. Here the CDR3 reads CASNGEFSYEQYF. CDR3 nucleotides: TGTGCCAGCAATGGGGAGTTCTCCTACGAGCAGTACTTC.

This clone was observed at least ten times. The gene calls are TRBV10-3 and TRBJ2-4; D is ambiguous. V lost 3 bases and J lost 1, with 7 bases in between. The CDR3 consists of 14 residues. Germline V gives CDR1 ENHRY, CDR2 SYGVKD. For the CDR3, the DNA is TGTGCCATCAGTGATCTTGGGGCCAAAAACATTCAGTACTTC. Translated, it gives CAISDLGAKNIQYF.

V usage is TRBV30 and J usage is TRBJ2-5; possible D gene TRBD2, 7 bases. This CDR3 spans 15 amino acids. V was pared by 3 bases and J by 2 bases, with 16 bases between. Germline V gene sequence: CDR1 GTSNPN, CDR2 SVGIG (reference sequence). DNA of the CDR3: TGTGCCTGGAGCGCTGACGGGGGGCTACAAGAGACCCAGTACTTC. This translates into CAWSADGGLQETQYF.

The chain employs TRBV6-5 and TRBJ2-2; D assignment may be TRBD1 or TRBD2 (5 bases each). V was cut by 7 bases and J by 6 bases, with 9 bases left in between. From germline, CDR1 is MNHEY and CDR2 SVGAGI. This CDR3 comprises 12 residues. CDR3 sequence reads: CASTGAAGELFF. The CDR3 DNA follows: TGTGCCAGCACCGGGGCTGCCGGGGAGCTGTTTTTT.

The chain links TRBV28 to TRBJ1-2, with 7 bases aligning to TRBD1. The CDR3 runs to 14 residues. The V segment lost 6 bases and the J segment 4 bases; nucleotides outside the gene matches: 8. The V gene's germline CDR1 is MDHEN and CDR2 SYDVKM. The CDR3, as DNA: TGTGCCAGCAGCCCCGGGACAGTCTTCTATGGCTACACCTTC. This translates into CASSPGTVFYGYTF.

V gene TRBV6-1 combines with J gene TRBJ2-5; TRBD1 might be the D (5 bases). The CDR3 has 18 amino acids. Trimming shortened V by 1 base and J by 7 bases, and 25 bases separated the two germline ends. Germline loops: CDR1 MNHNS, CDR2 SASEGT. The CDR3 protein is CASSEEYAVGRESGTQYF. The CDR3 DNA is TGTGCCAGCAGTGAAGAATATGCGGTTGGCAGGGAATCCGGGACCCAGTACTTC.

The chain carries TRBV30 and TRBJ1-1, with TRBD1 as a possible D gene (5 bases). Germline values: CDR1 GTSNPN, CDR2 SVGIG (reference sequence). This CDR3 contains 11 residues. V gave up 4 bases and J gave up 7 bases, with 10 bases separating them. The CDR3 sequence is CAWMGDREAFF. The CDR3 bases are TGTGCCTGGATGGGGGACCGTGAAGCTTTCTTT.

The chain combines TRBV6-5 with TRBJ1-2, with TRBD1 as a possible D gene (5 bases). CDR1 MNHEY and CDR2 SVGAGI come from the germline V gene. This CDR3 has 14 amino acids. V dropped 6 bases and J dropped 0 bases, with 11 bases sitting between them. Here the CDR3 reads CASRRQTTNYGYTF. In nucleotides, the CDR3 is TGTGCCAGCAGGCGACAGACCACTAACTATGGCTACACCTTC.

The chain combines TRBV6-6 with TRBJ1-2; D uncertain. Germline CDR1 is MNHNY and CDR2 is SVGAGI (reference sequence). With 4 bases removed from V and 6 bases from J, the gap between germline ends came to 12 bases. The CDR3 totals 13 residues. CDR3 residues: CASSWTFIHGYTF. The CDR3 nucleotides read TGTGCCAGCAGTTGGACTTTCATCCATGGCTACACCTTC.

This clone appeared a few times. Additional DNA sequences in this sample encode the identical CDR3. CDR3 sequence (DNA): TGTGCCAGCAGCTCGCCCAATCAGCCCCAGCATTTT. Residues: CASSSPNQPQHF. The chain has TRBV7-9 and TRBJ1-5; no clear D gene. The germline gives CDR1 SEHNR, CDR2 FQNEAQ (reference sequence). CDR3 length: 12 residues. V was cut by 4 bases and J by 3 bases, with 4 bases left in between.

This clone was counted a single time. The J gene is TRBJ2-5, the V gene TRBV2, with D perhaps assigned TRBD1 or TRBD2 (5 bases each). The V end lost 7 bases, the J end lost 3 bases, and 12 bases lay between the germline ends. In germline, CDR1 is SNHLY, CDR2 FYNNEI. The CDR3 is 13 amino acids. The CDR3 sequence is CASNRGAEETQYF. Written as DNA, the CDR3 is TGTGCCAGCAACCGAGGGGCGGAAGAGACCCAGTACTTC.

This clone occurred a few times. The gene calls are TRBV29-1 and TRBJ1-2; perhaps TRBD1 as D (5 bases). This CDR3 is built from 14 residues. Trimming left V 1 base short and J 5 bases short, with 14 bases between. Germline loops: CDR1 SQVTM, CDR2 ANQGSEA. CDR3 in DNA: TGCAGCGTTGAAGGTCAGGGAGAGGGATATGGCTACACCTTC. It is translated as CSVEGQGEGYGYTF.

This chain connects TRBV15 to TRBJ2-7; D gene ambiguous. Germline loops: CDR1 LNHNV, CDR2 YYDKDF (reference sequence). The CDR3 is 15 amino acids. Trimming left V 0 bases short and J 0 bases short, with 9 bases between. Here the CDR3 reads CATSREATSSYEQYF. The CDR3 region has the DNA TGTGCCACCAGCAGAGAGGCTACCAGCTCCTACGAGCAGTACTTC.

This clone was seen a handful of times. This CDR3 is CASSIGGLSYNEQFF. The CDR3 DNA reads TGTGCCAGTAGTATAGGGGGACTATCCTACAATGAGCAGTTCTTC. The chain is built from TRBV19 and TRBJ2-1, with 7 nucleotides matching TRBD2. Germline values: CDR1 LNHDA, CDR2 SQIVND (reference sequence). V was clipped by 1 base and J by 1 base; unmatched bases: 1. There are 15 residues in the CDR3.

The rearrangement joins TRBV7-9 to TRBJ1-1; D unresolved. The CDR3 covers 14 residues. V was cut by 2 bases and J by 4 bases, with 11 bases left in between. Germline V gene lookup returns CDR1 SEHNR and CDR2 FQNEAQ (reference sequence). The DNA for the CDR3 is TGTGCCAGCAGCTTAAGCCAATTCGGCACTGAAGCTTTCTTT. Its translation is CASSLSQFGTEAFF.

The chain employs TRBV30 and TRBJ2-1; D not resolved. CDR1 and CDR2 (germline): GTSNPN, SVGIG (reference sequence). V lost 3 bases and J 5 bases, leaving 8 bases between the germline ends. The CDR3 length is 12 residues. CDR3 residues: CAWRDAHNEQFF. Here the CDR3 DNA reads TGTGCCTGGAGGGATGCCCACAATGAGCAGTTCTTC.